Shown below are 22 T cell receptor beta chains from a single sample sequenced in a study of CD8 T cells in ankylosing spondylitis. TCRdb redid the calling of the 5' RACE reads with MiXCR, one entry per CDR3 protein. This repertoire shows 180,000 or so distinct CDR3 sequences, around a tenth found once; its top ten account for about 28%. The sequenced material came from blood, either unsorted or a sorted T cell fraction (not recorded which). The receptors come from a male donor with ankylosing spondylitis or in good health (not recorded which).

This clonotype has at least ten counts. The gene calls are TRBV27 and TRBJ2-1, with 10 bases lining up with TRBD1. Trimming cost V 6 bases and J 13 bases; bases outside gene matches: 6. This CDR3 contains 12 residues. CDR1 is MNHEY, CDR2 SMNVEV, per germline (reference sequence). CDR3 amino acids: CASSDRGQTQFF. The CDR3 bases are TGTGCCAGCAGCGACAGGGGGCAGACCCAGTTCTTC.

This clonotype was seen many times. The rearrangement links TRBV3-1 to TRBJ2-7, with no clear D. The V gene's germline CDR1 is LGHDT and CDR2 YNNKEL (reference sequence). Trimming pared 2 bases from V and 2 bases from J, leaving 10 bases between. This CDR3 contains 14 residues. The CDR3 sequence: CASSQNRDTYEQYF. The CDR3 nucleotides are TGTGCCAGCAGCCAAAATCGAGATACCTACGAGCAGTACTTC.

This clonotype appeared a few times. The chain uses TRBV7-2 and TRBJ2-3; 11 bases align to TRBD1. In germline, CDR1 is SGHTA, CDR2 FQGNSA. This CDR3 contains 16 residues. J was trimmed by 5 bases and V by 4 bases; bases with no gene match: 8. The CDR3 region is CASSSFRTGGEDTQYF. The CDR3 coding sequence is TGTGCCAGCAGCTCGTTCCGGACAGGGGGCGAAGATACGCAGTATTTT. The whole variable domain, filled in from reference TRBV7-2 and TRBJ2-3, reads GAGVSQSPSNKVTEKGKDVELRCDPISGHTALYWYRQSLGQGLEFLIYFQGNSAPDKSGLPSDRFSAERTGGSVSTLTIQRTQQEDSAVYLCASSSFRTGGEDTQYFGPGTRLTVL.

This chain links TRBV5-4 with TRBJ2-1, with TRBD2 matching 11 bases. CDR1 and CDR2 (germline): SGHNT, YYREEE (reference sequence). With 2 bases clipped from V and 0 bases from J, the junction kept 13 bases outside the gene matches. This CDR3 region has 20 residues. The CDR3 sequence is CASSFSGGTSGRSSYNEQFF. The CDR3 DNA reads TGTGCCAGCAGCTTCTCCGGTGGGACTAGCGGACGCTCCTCCTACAATGAGCAGTTCTTC.

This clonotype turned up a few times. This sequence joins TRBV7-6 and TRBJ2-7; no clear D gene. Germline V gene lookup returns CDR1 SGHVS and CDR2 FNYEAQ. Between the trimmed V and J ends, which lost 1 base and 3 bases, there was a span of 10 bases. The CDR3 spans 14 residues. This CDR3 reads CASSLGHANYEQYF. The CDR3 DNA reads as TGTGCCAGCAGCTTAGGCCATGCCAACTACGAGCAGTACTTC.

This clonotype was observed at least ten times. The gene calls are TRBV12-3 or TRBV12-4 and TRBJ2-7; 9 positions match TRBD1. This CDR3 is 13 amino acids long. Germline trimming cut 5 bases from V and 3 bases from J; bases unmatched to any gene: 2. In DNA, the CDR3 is TGTGCCAGCAGTCCGGGACAGGGCTACGAGCAGTACTTC. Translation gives CASSPGQGYEQYF.

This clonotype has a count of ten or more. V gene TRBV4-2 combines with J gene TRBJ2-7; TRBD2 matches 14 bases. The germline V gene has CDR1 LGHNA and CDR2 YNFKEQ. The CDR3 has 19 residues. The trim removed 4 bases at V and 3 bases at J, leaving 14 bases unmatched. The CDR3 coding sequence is TGTGCCAGCAGCCTTGAGGGGACTAGCGGGGGACCCCGTAGCTACGAGCAGTACTTC. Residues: CASSLEGTSGGPRSYEQYF.

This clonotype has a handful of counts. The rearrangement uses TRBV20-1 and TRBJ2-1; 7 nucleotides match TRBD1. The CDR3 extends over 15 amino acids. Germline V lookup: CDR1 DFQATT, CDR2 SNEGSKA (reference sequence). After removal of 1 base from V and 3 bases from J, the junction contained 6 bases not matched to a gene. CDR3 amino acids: CSARGRQGRYNEQFF. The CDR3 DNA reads TGCAGTGCTAGAGGAAGACAGGGCCGCTACAATGAGCAGTTCTTC.

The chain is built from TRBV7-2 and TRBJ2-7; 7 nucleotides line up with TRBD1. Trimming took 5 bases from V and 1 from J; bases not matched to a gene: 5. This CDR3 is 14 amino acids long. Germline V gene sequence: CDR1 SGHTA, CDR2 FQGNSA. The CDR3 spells CASSREGQSYEQYF. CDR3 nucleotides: TGTGCCAGCAGCCGAGAGGGACAGTCCTACGAGCAGTACTTC.

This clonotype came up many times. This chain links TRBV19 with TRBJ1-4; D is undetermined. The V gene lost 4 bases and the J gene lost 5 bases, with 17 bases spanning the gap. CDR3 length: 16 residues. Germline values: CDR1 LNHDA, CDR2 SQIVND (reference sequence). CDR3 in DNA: TGTGCCAGTAGTAGAAGGAAGGGAACCGACAATGAAAAACTGTTTTTT. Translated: CASSRRKGTDNEKLFF.

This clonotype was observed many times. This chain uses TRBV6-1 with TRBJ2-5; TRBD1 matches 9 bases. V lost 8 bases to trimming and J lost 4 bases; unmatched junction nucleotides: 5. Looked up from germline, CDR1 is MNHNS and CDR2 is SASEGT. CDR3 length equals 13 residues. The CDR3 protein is CASFKQGAETQYF. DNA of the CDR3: TGTGCCAGCTTTAAACAGGGGGCAGAGACCCAGTACTTC.

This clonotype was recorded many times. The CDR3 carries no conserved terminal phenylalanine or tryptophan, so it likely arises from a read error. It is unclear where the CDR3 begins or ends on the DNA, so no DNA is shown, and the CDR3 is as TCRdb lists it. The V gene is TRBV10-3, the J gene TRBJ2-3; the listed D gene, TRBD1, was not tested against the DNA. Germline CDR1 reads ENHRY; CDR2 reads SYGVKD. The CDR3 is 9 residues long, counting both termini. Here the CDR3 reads CAIGPTGDG.

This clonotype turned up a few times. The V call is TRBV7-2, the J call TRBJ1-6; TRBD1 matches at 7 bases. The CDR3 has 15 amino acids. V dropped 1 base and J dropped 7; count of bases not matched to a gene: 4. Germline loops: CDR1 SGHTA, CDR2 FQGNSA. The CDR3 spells CASSLVPGQNSPLHF. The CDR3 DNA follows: TGTGCCAGCAGCTTAGTCCCGGGACAGAATTCACCCCTCCACTTT.

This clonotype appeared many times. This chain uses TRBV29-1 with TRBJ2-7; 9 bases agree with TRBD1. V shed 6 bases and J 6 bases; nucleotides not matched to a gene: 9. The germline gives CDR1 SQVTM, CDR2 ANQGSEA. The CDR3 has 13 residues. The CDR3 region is CSVGWTGAGEQYF. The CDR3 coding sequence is TGCAGCGTGGGATGGACAGGGGCGGGCGAGCAGTACTTC.

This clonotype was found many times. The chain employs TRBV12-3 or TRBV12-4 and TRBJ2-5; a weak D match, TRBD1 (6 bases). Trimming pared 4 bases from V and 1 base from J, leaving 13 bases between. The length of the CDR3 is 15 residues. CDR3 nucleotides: TGTGCCAGCAGTTCCCTACAGGGTATCCAAGAGACCCAGTACTTC. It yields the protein CASSSLQGIQETQYF.

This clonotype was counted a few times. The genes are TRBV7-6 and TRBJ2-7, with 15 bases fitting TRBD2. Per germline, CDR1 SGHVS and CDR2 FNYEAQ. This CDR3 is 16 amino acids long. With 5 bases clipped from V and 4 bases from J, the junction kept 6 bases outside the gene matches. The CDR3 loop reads CASSPGLAGGLYEQYF. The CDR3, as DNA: TGTGCCAGCAGCCCTGGACTAGCGGGGGGGCTGTACGAGCAGTACTTC. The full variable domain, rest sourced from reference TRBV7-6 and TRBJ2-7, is GAGVSQSPRYKVTKRGQDVALRCDPISGHVSLYWYRQALGQGPEFLTYFNYEAQQDKSGLPNDRFSAERPEGSISTLTIQRTEQRDSAMYRCASSPGLAGGLYEQYFGPGTRLTVT.

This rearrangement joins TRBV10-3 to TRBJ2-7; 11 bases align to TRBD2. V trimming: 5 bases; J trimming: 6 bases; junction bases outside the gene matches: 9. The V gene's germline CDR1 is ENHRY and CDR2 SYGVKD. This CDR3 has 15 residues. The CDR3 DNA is TGTGCCATCAGTAATGCGGGACTAGCGGTTCTCGAGCAGTACTTC. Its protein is CAISNAGLAVLEQYF.

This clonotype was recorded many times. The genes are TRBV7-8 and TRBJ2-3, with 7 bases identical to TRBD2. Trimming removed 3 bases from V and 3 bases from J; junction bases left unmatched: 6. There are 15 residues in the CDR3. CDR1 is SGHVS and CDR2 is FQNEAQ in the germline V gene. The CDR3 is CASSLAGVSTDTQYF. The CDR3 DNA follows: TGTGCCAGCAGCTTGGCGGGAGTGAGTACAGATACGCAGTATTTT.

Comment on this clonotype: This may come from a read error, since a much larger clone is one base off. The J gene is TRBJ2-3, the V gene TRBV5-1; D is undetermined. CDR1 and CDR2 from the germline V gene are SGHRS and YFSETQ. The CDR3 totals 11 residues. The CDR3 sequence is CVSRATDTQYF. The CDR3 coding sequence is TGCGTCAGCAGAGCTACAGATACGCAGTATTTT. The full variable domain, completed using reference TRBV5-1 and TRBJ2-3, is KAGVTQTPRYLIKTRGQQVTLSCSPISGHRSVSWYQQTPGQGLQFLFEYFSETQRNKGNFPGRFSGRQFSNSRSEMNVSTLELGDSALYLCVSRATDTQYFGPGTRLTVL.

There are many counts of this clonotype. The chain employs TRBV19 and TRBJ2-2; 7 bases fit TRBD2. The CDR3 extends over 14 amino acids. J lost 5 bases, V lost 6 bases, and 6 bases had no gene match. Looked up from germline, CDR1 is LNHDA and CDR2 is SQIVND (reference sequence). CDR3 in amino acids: CASRTASGTGELFF. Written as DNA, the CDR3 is TGTGCCAGTAGAACGGCTAGCGGTACCGGGGAGCTGTTTTTT. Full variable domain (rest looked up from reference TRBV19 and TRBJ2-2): DGGITQSPKYLFRKEGQNVTLSCEQNLNHDAMYWYRQDPGQGLRLIYYSQIVNDFQKGDIAEGYSVSREKKESFPLTVTSAQKNPTAFYLCASRTASGTGELFFGEGSRLTVL.

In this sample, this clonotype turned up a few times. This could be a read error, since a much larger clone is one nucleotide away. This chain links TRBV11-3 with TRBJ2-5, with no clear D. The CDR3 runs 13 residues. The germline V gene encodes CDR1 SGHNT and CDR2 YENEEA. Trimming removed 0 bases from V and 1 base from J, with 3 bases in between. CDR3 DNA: TGTGCCAGCAGCTTAGATCCCCAAGAGACCCAGTACTTC. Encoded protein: CASSLDPQETQYF.

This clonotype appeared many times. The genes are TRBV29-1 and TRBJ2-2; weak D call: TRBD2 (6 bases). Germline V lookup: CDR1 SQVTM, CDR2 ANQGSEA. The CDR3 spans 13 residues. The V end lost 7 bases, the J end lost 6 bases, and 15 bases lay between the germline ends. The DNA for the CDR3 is TGCAGCGCGGGACTTACGTCCCCCGGGGAGCTGTTTTTT. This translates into CSAGLTSPGELFF.